The 10 T cell receptor beta chains below come from one sample, sequenced in a study of immune reconstitution after stem cell transplant in scleroderma (dated by TCRdb to the late 2010s). The library was prepared using RT-PCR. TCRdb lists the instrument as Illumina MiSeq. TCRdb handled the public reads itself, with Q25 trimming in fastp and clone calling in MiXCR, and kept productive beta chains. Each record represents a unique CDR3 protein, reported with the most common genes and DNA among its rows. This sample holds 2,500 to 3,500 distinct CDR3 sequences; approximately 10% were observed only once. The top ten hold approximately 9.2% of the sample. This material was acquired before or after autologous hematopoietic stem cell transplantation (not recorded which). Every receptor here comes from a female donor with systemic sclerosis.

This clonotype is medium-sized by share. This chain connects TRBV20-1 to TRBJ2-7; a weak D match, TRBD2 (6 bases). V dropped 5 bases and J dropped 4 bases, with 18 bases sitting between them. The CDR3 spans 14 residues. The V gene's germline CDR1 is DFQATT and CDR2 SNEGSKA (reference sequence). Here the CDR3 reads CSALGGGDSYEQYF. CDR3 bases: TGCAGTGCTTTAGGCGGCGGGGATTCGTACGAGCAGTACTTC.

This clonotype was seen a few times. The J gene is TRBJ1-4, the V gene TRBV7-6; unclear D gene. The CDR3 is 18 amino acids. Deletions cut 5 bases from V and 5 bases from J, with 24 bases between. The germline CDR1 and CDR2 sequences are SGHVS and FNYEAQ. Here the CDR3 reads CASSPQDSTTWTNEKLFF. Here the CDR3 DNA reads TGTGCCAGCAGCCCTCAAGACTCTACGACCTGGACCAATGAAAAACTGTTTTTT.

This clonotype is large within its sample. This CDR3 reads CASGSAYSGNTIYF. The CDR3 DNA reads TGTGCCAGTGGATCAGCCTACTCTGGAAACACCATATATTTT. The rearrangement joins TRBV19 to TRBJ1-3, with D hard to call. Germline V gives CDR1 LNHDA, CDR2 SQIVND (reference sequence). The CDR3 is 14 residues long. V shed 8 bases and J shed 0 bases, with 11 bases lying between them.

This clonotype is medium-sized. J is TRBJ2-3 and V is TRBV6-5; tentatively, D is TRBD1 (6 bases). The V end was cut by 6 bases, the J end by 4 bases, with 11 bases between. CDR1 is MNHEY and CDR2 is SVGAGI in the germline V gene. CDR3 length: 13 residues. The CDR3 reads CASSQGFPDTQYF. The CDR3 DNA sequence: TGTGCCAGCAGCCAGGGGTTCCCAGATACGCAGTATTTT.

Relative to its sample, this clonotype is medium-sized. This chain links TRBV7-2 with TRBJ2-7; D unclear. The V and J ends lost 2 bases and 0 bases respectively, with 14 bases between them. Germline assignment: CDR1 SGHTA and CDR2 FQGNSA. The CDR3 is 16 amino acids. CDR3 sequence (DNA): TGTGCCAGCAGCTTAAAAGGTTCAGGAGTCTCCTACGAGCAGTACTTC. It translates to CASSLKGSGVSYEQYF.

This clonotype counts as medium-sized. The chain couples TRBV4-1 to TRBJ2-3; D may be TRBD2 (6 bases). V lost 0 bases and J 0 bases, leaving 10 bases between the germline ends. This CDR3 is 16 amino acids long. Germline V gives CDR1 MGHRA, CDR2 YSYEKL. The DNA of the CDR3 is TGCGCCAGCAGCCAAGATGGGACTCGAAGCACAGATACGCAGTATTTT. As protein: CASSQDGTRSTDTQYF.

This clonotype appeared a few times. The chain links TRBV9 to TRBJ1-2; D not resolved. The V and J ends lost 0 bases and 7 bases respectively, with 7 bases between them. Germline CDR1 and CDR2: SGDLS and YYNGEE. The CDR3 sequence is 12 residues long. The CDR3 loop reads CASSVGAAGYTF. Here the CDR3 DNA reads TGTGCCAGCAGCGTAGGGGCAGCTGGCTACACCTTC.

Sample share makes this clonotype medium-sized (0.01 to 0.1%). This chain joins TRBV3-1 and TRBJ2-2; the match to TRBD1 covers 8 bases. V shed 0 bases and J 8 bases; nucleotides not matched to a gene: 8. CDR1 is LGHDT and CDR2 is YNNKEL in the germline V gene (reference sequence). This CDR3 contains 16 residues. The CDR3 loop reads CASSQEAGGSWGELFF. The CDR3 nucleotides read TGTGCCAGCAGCCAAGAGGCAGGGGGCTCGTGGGGGGAGCTGTTTTTT.

In its sample, this clonotype is medium-sized. The rearrangement joins TRBV27 to TRBJ1-2; TRBD1 agrees at 10 bases. The CDR3 covers 17 residues. Per the germline V gene, CDR1 is MNHEY and CDR2 is SMNVEV (reference sequence). The V segment lost 0 bases and the J segment 4 bases; nucleotides outside the gene matches: 8. CDR3 protein: CASSLSEGQGTGYGYTF. Here the CDR3 DNA reads TGTGCCAGCAGTTTATCTGAGGGACAGGGGACTGGCTATGGCTACACCTTC.

The chain links TRBV10-2 to TRBJ1-1, with TRBD1 identical over 9 bases. With 8 bases clipped from V and 0 bases from J, the junction kept 10 bases outside the gene matches. Germline lookup yields CDR1 WSHSY and CDR2 SAAADI. This CDR3 has 16 residues. CDR3 protein: CASGRQGDVMNTEAFF. The CDR3 nucleotides are TGCGCCAGCGGGCGACAGGGGGATGTTATGAACACTGAAGCTTTCTTT.